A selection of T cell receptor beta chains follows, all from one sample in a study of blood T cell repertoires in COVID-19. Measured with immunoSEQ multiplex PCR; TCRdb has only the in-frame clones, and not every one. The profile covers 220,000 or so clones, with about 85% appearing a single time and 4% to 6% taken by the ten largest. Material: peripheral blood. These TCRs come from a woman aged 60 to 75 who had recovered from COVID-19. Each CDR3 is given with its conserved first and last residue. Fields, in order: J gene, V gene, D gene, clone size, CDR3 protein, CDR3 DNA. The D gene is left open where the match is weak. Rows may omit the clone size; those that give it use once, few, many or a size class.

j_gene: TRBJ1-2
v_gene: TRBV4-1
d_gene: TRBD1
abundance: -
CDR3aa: CASSQQDRGNYGYTF
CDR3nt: TGCGCCAGCAGCCAACAGGACAGGGGTAACTATGGCTACACCTTC

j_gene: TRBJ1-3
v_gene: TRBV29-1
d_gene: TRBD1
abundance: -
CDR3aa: CSVVGGTGILSGNTIYF
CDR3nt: TGCAGCGTTGTGGGCGGGACAGGAATTCTCTCTGGAAACACCATATATTTT

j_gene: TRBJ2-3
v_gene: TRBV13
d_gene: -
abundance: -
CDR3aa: CASSSQGGSADTQYF
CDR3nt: TGTGCCAGCAGCTCCCAGGGGGGATCTGCAGATACGCAGTATTTT

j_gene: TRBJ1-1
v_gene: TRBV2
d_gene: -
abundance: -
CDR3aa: CASSDRVTTEAFF
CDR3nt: TGTGCCAGCAGTGACCGGGTTACCACTGAAGCTTTCTTT

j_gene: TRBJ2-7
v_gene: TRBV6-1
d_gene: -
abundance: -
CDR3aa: CASSEALEGFDEQYF
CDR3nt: TGTGCCAGCAGTGAAGCACTGGAGGGCTTCGACGAGCAGTACTTC

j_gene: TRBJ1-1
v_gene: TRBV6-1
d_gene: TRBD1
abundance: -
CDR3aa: CASSDTTGTGGTRINEAFF
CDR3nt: TGTGCCAGCAGTGACACAACCGGGACAGGGGGCACGCGGATCAATGAAGCTTTCTTT

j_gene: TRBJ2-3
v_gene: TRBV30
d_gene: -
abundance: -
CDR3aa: CAWSVRLADTQYF
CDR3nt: TGTGCCTGGAGTGTACGACTAGCAGATACGCAGTATTTT

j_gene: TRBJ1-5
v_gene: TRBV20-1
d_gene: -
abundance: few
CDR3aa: CSASGAEEQPQHF
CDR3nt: TGCAGTGCTAGTGGCGCAGAGGAGCAGCCCCAGCATTTT

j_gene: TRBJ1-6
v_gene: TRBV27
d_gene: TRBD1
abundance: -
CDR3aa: CASSARQGSPLHF
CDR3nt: TGTGCCAGCAGTGCCAGACAGGGTTCACCCCTCCACTTT

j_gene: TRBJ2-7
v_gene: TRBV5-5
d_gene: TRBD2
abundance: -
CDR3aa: CASSSLRGVAYEQYF
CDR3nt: TGTGCCAGCAGCTCTCTGCGGGGGGTCGCCTACGAGCAGTACTTC

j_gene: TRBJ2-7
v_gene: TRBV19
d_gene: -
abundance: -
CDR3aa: CASSTSYTDDSSYEQYF
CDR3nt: TGTGCCAGTAGTACCTCATACACCGACGACTCCTCCTACGAGCAGTACTTC

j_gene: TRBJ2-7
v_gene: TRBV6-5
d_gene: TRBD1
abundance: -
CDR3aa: CASSYSTGAEQYF
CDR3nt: TGTGCCAGCAGTTACTCGACAGGGGCCGAGCAGTACTTC

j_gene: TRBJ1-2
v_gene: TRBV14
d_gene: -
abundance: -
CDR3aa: CASSQGQGNYGYTF
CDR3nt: TGTGCCAGCAGCCAAGGTCAGGGTAACTATGGCTACACCTTC

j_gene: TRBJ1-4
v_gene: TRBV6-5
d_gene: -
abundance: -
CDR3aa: CASSYPGGGRGEKLFF
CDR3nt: TGTGCCAGCAGTTACCCTGGTGGGGGCAGGGGTGAAAAACTGTTTTTT